This T cell receptor (beta chain) was documented in a study of shared clonotypes between healthy human individuals. The CDR3 extends over 15 amino acids. Losses at the gene ends were 0 bases for V and 5 bases for J; bases not matched to a gene: 5. Per the germline V gene, CDR1 is SGHRS and CDR2 is YFSETQ. A single count supports this clone. Some clones are missing from TCRdb's copy, which holds only in-frame ones; the method was immunoSEQ multiplex PCR. The sample consists of about 490,000 clones, around 73% of them appearing once. This clonotype was obtained from a woman in her thirties or forties in good health. Some clones in this sample may be carry-over from other donors' samples. V is TRBV5-1 and J is TRBJ2-5, with 9 bases matching TRBD2. Sample: PBMCs. DNA of the CDR3: TGCGCCAGCAGCTTGGGGGCTAGCGGGATTGAGACCCAGTACTTC. Residues: CASSLGASGIETQYF.